This entry is about one TCR beta chain. Its antigen is unidentified. Treatment of the sample: about 20 received Ad26.COV2.S at low or high dose, single or two shots; a few received placebo; per-sample allocation not given. Sampling happened 63 days after the first vaccine or placebo injection. The sample originates from a study of Ad26.COV2.S vaccination and SARS-CoV-2 variants. V gave up 6 bases and J gave up 4 bases; unmatched junction bases: 8. CDR3 length equals 14 residues. Germline assignment: CDR1 MNHEY and CDR2 SVGAGI. The repertoire was sequenced with immunoSEQ multiplex PCR; TCRdb's copy has only in-frame clones and lacks some. The sample lists about 680,000 clones, 70% to 90% occurring once. General observations from the study: The analyses of TCR breadth and depth may have understated the size of total T cell responses.

Sequences were derived from peripheral blood, sampled in a trial of Ad26.COV2.S vaccine versus placebo. The clonotype was recovered from a person aged 18-60 years who received the Ad26.COV2.S COVID-19 vaccine or a placebo. J is TRBJ2-5 and V is TRBV6-5; 7 bases are a match to TRBD2. This CDR3 is CASSRRGFLETQYF. CDR3 nucleotide sequence: TGTGCCAGCAGCAGGCGGGGGTTTTTAGAGACCCAGTACTTC.